This entry lists 6 T cell receptor beta chains sequenced from one sample in a study of T-cell memory formation after mild COVID-19 (dated by TCRdb to about 2021). The library was produced with 5' RACE. These reads were obtained on an Illumina NovaSeq 6000. The public reads were reanalyzed by TCRdb: fastp trimming at Q25, MiXCR alignment, in-frame beta chains only. One record per CDR3 amino acid sequence lists the most common genes and DNA. The sample table holds some 490,000 distinct CDR3 sequences, of which 18% were seen once. The ten most abundant clones make up 9% to 15% of the sample. Source material: PBMCs or a T cell subset sorted from them (not recorded which). These receptors came from an adult woman who had mild COVID-19 (a few samples of this study predate the infection). The sample titles of this study are shuffled in the database, so cell type and time point are left out; the donor was told from shared clones.

This clonotype turned up a few times. The gene calls are TRBV6-5 and TRBJ2-7; TRBD1 agrees at 7 bases. J lost 6 bases, V lost 0 bases, and 14 bases had no gene match. The length of the CDR3 is 17 residues. Germline CDR1 reads MNHEY; CDR2 reads SVGAGI. CDR3 amino acids: CASSYSPRRQGLLEQYF. The CDR3 DNA reads as TGTGCCAGCAGTTACTCGCCGAGGAGACAGGGATTGCTCGAGCAGTACTTC.

This clonotype was counted between two and nine times. This chain connects TRBV27 to TRBJ1-6; perhaps TRBD1 as D (5 bases). Germline CDR1 MNHEY, CDR2 SMNVEV (reference sequence). V lost 4 bases and J lost 10, with 17 bases in between. The CDR3 totals 15 residues. The chain's CDR3 is CASSSQGQTGSPLHF. The CDR3, as DNA: TGTGCCAGCAGTTCCCAAGGTCAAACAGGATCACCCCTCCACTTT.

The V call is TRBV20-1, the J call TRBJ1-4; perhaps TRBD1 as D (5 bases). Deletions cut 0 bases from V and 5 bases from J, with 16 bases between. From germline, CDR1 is DFQATT and CDR2 SNEGSKA (reference sequence). CDR3 length: 16 amino acids. The DNA for the CDR3 is TGCAGTGCTAGAGATGCGGGGGTAGGAGAAAATGAAAAACTGTTTTTT. It is translated as CSARDAGVGENEKLFF.

V usage is TRBV5-6 and J usage is TRBJ2-3; D is unclear. The V and J ends lost 2 bases and 6 bases respectively, with 13 bases between them. From germline, CDR1 is SGHDT and CDR2 YYEEEE. The CDR3 sequence is 14 residues long. The DNA of the CDR3 is TGTGCCAGCAGCTTAGGGTCCCATGGGGATACGCAGTATTTT. Its protein is CASSLGSHGDTQYF.

CDR3: CASSMNYNEQFF. Written as DNA, the CDR3 is TGTGCCAGTAGTATGAACTACAATGAGCAGTTCTTC. The gene calls are TRBV27 and TRBJ2-1; no reliable D call. Per the germline V gene, CDR1 is MNHEY and CDR2 is SMNVEV (reference sequence). Trimming took off 9 bases at V and 3 bases at J, with 9 bases between the two ends. The CDR3 is 12 amino acids.

The rearrangement joins TRBV15 to TRBJ1-5, with D hard to call. V was clipped by 0 bases and J by 2 bases, with 8 bases between them. CDR1 and CDR2 from the germline V gene are LNHNV and YYDKDF (reference sequence). The CDR3 has 15 amino acids. CDR3 protein: CATSRDGRGNQPQHF. CDR3 coding DNA: TGTGCCACCAGCAGAGATGGGCGTGGCAATCAGCCCCAGCATTTT.